This T cell receptor (beta chain) emerged from a study of T cells after yellow fever vaccination. Study results and caveats: CD4 and CD8 compartments shared a small share of clonotypes. On re-exposure, the response was weaker but peaked faster, at day 5 versus 15.

MiXCR, applied by TCRdb to the 5' RACE reads, yields one record per CDR3 protein. The repertoire holds around 350,000 distinct CDR3 sequences, with roughly 6.1% as singletons. Trimming stripped 4 bases from V and 0 bases from J, with 17 bases between. Germline-derived CDR1 and CDR2 are SGHDT and YYEEEE. The CDR3 spans 16 residues. This clonotype was observed a few times. Antigen: not known. Specimen: PBMCs, collected 5 days after the yellow fever booster vaccination. The V and J genes are TRBV5-6 and TRBJ2-7; D possibly corresponds to TRBD1 (7 bases). The source of this sequence is a man in his thirties or forties who received the YFV17D yellow fever vaccine. As DNA, the CDR3 is TGTGCCAGCAGCCCTAGGCGGGGACAGCCCTCCTACGAGCAGTACTTC. Protein product: CASSPRRGQPSYEQYF.